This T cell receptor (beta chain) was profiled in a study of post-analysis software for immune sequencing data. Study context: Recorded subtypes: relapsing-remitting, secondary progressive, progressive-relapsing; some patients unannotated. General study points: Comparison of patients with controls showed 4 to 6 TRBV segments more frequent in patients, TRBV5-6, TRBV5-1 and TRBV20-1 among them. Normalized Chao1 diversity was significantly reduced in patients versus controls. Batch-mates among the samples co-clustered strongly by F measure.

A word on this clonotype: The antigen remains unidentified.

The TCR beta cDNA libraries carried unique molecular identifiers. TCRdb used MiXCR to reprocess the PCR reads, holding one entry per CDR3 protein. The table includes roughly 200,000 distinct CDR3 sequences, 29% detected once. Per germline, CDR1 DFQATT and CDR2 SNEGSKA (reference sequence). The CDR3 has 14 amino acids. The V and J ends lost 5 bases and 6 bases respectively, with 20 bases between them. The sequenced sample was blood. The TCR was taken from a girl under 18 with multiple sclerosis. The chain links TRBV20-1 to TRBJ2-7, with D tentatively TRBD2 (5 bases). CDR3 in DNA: TGCAGTGCTGGTAGAGACTCGAGAGGGCGCGAGCAGTACTTC. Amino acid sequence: CSAGRDSRGREQYF.